This T cell receptor beta chain came from a study of blood T cells in healthy people across ages. The donors, all healthy, were Caucasians living in Russia, aged roughly 6 to 90. Per-sample yields of isolated PBMCs were at least 6 million. A second PCR of 7 to 11 cycles used a sample-barcoded 5' primer and a J-beta primer mix. TCRdb analysed the 5' RACE reads with MiXCR anew, one entry per CDR3 protein. The sample has roughly 800,000 distinct CDR3 sequences, about 25% seen once; the top ten hold more than 3%. This CDR3 is built from 14 residues. Looked up from germline, CDR1 is LNHDA and CDR2 is SQIVND (reference sequence). V was clipped by 0 bases and J by 6 bases, with 11 bases between them. These data are also associated with another study on T cells of mothers and their children. Turning to that study: Slightly, though not significantly, more overlap was seen in related than in unrelated mother-child pairs.

This chain links TRBV19 with TRBJ1-2; D remains unclear. The sequenced sample consisted of blood. The TCR originated in a boy aged 5-17 years in good health. The chain's CDR3 is CASSIDLRRNGYTF. As DNA, the CDR3 is TGTGCCAGTAGTATAGATCTCCGCAGGAATGGCTACACCTTC.